This T cell receptor beta chain derives from a study of blood T cell repertoires in COVID-19. About the research overall: Researchers got acute and convalescent COVID-19 samples from the United States, Italy and Spain. T cells, B-cell-depleted T cells, or PBMCs provided the cDNA or gDNA that served as material.

As handled by the study authors: Reference gene primer amplification gave nucleated cell count estimates. Repertoires were generated with immunoSEQ multiplex PCR, while TCRdb's copy carries only in-frame clones and drops some. That table is the source of V, J and clone size, and D and trimming were worked out from the DNA. Of 150,000 to 200,000 clones in the sample, around 83% were seen once. The TCR originated in a man between 65 and 79 years old who had recovered from COVID-19. Sequenced input: peripheral blood.

The CDR3 nucleotides are TGTGCCAGCAGTGGGACAGGCACAAGCTCTGGAAACACCATATATTTT. Encoded protein: CASSGTGTSSGNTIYF. The V and J genes are TRBV2 and TRBJ1-3; TRBD1 matches at 7 bases. V dropped 4 bases and J dropped 0; count of bases not matched to a gene: 6. Germline V gives CDR1 SNHLY, CDR2 FYNNEI. This CDR3 is 16 amino acids long. Looking up the rest from reference TRBV2 and TRBJ1-3 gives the full variable domain: EPEVTQTPSHQVTQMGQEVILRCVPISNHLYFYWYRQILGQKVEFLVSFYNNEISEKSEIFDDQFSVERPDGSNFTLKIRSTKLEDSAMYFCASSGTGTSSGNTIYFGEGSWLTVV.